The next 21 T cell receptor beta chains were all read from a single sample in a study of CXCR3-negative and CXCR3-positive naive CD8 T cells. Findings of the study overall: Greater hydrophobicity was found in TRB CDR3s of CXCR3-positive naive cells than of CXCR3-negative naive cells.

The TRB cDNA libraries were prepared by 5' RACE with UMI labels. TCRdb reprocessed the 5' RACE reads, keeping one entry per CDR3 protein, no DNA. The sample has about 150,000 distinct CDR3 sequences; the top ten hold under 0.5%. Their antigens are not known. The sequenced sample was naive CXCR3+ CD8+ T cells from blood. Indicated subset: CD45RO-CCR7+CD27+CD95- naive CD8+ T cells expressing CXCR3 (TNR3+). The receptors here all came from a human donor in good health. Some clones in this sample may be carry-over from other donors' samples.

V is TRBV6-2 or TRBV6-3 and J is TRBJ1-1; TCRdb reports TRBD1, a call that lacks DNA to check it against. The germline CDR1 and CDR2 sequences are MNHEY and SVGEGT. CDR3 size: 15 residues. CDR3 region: CASAFRTGINTEAFF.

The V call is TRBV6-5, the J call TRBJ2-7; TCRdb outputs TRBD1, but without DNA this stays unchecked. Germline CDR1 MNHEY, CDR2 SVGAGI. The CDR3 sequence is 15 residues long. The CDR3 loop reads CASKAWTGATYEQYF.

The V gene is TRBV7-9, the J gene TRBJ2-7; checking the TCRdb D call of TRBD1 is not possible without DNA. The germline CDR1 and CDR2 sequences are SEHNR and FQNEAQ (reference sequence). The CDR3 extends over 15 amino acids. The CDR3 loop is CASSSPGQRFAEQYF.

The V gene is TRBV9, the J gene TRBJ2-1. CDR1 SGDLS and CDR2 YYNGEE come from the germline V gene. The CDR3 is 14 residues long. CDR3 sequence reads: CASSDGDSKHEQFF.

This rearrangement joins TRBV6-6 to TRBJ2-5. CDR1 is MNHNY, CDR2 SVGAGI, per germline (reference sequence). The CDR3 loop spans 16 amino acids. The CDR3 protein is CASSYSIRGNQETQYF.

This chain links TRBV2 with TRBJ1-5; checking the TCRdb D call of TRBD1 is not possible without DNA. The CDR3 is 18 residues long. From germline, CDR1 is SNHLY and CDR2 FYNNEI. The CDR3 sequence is CASSVQTGGATGNQPQHF.

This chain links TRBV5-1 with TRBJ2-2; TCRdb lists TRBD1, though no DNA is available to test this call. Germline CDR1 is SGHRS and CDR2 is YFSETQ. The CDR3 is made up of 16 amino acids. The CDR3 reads CASSFSGQGNTGELFF.

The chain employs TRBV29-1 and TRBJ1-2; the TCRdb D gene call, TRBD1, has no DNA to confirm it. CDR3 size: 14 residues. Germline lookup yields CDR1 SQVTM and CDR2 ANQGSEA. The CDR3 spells CSVEMGGINYGYTF.

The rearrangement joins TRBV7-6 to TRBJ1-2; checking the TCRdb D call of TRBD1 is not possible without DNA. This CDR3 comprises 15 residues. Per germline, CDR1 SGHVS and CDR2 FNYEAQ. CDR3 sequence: CASSLSTGAGYGYTF.

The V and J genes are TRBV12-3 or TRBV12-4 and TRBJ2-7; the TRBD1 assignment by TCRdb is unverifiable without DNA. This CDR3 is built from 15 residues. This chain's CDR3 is CASSLTVGGVDEQYF.

CDR3 amino acids: CASSVQGTGYEQYF. The chain couples TRBV19 to TRBJ2-7; TCRdb's D gene call, TRBD1, goes unchecked for lack of DNA. The CDR3 loop spans 14 amino acids. Germline CDR1 is LNHDA and CDR2 is SQIVND (reference sequence). The variable domain in full, with the rest retrieved from reference TRBV19 and TRBJ2-7, is DGGITQSPKYLFRKEGQNVTLSCEQNLNHDAMYWYRQDPGQGLRLIYYSQIVNDFQKGDIAEGYSVSREKKESFPLTVTSAQKNPTAFYLCASSVQGTGYEQYFGPGTRLTVT.

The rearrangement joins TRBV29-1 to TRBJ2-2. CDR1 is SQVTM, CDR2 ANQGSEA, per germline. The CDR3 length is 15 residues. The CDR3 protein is CSVEDTHYNTGELFF.

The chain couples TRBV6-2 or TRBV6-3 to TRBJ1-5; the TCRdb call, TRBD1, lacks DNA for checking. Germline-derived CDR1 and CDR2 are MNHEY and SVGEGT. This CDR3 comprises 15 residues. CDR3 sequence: CASSYVGTGVQPQHF.

CDR3 residues: CASSGEASKADNEQFF. The chain couples TRBV9 to TRBJ2-1. There are 16 residues in the CDR3. Germline V gene data show CDR1 as SGDLS and CDR2 as YYNGEE.

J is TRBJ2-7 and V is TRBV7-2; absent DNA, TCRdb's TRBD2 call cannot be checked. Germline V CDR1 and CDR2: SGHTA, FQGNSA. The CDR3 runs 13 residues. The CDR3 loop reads CASSFRGQGEQYF.

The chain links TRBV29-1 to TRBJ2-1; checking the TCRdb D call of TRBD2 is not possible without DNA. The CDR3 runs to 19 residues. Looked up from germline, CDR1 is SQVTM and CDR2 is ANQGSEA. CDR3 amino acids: CSVEGRGLAGLSSYNEQFF.

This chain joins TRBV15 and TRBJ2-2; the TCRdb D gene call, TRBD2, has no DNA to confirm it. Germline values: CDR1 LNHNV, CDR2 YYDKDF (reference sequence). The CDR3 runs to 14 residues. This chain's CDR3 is CVTSGLVNTGELFF.

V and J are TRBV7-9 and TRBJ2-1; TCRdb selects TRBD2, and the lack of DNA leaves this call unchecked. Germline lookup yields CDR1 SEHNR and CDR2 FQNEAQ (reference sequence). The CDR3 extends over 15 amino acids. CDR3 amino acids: CASSYTGLASNEQFF.

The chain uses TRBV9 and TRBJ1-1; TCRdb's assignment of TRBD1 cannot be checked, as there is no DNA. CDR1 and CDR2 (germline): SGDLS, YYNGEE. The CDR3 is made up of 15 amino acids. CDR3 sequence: CASSGGQGGFTEAFF. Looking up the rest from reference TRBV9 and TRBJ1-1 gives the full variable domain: DSGVTQTPKHLITATGQRVTLRCSPRSGDLSVYWYQQSLDQGLQFLIQYYNGEERAKGNILERFSAQQFPDLHSELNLSSLELGDSALYFCASSGGQGGFTEAFFGQGTRLTVV.

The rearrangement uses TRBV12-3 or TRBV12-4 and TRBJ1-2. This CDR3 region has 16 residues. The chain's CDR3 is CASSLVLRIANYGYTF.

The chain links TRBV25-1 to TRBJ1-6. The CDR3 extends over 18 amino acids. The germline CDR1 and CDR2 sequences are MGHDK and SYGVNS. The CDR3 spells CASSPTSTGSSYNSPLHF. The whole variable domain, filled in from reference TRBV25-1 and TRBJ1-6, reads EADIYQTPRYLVIGTGKKITLECSQTMGHDKMYWYQQDPGMELHLIHYSYGVNSTEKGDLSSESTVSRIRTEHFPLTLESARPSHTSQYLCASSPTSTGSSYNSPLHFGNGTRLTVT.